Below, one T cell receptor beta chain is given with its context. Its specificity is unknown. Germline V lookup: CDR1 SGHTA, CDR2 FQGTGA. The CDR3 extends over 13 amino acids. V was clipped by 10 bases and J by 6 bases, with 19 bases between them. The sample originates from a study of shared clonotypes between healthy human individuals. Deep-level assay runs were performed. Sequencing was performed with immunoSEQ multiplex PCR; in TCRdb, only in-frame clones are kept and a portion is missing. The profile shows 780,000 or so clones, 55% to 75% of them singletons. Study-level points and caveats: An expected dependence of interdonor clonotype sharing on sequencing depth was noted.

This sequence was found in a woman in her twenties or thirties in good health. The specimen was memory CD4+ T cells sorted from blood. Regarding subset: CD45RA-negative fraction. The rearrangement joins TRBV7-3 to TRBJ2-7; maybe TRBD1 (6 bases). The CDR3 here is CATSAGEGREQYF. The CDR3 DNA reads TGTGCCACCTCGGCAGGGGAAGGTCGCGAGCAGTACTTC.